A single sample is the source of the 31 T cell receptor beta chains below, sequenced in a study of shared clonotypes between healthy human individuals. Clones were sequenced by immunoSEQ multiplex PCR, and TCRdb holds only the in-frame ones, with some missing. The sample carries millions of clones, about 92% recorded once. Sequences were obtained from naive CD4+ T cells from PBMCs. The subset here: CD45RA+ positively selected. These receptors all come from a young man in good health. Some clones in this sample may be carry-over from other donors' samples.

This clone was counted ten times or more. This specimen includes other DNA sequences encoding the same CDR3. V gene TRBV5-1 combines with J gene TRBJ2-1, with D unclear. CDR1 and CDR2 (germline): SGHRS, YFSETQ. This CDR3 is built from 14 residues. Trimming left V 1 base short and J 1 base short, with 6 bases between. CDR3 coding DNA: TGCGCCAGCAGCTTGCGGGTGTCCTACAATGAGCAGTTCTTC. Its protein product is CASSLRVSYNEQFF.

This clone was recorded a few times. The chain carries TRBV10-2 and TRBJ1-5; D is unclear. Per germline, CDR1 WSHSY and CDR2 SAAADI. V lost 2 bases and J 6 bases, leaving 2 bases between the germline ends. This CDR3 has 11 residues. The CDR3 here is CASSEGQPQHF. The CDR3 DNA reads TGCGCCAGCAGTGAGGGTCAGCCCCAGCATTTT.

The chain carries TRBV7-9 and TRBJ2-5; tentatively, D is TRBD2 (8 bases). Trimming removed 5 bases from V and 4 bases from J, with 20 bases in between. The CDR3 length is 16 residues. CDR1 SEHNR and CDR2 FQNEAQ come from the germline V gene (reference sequence). CDR3 region: CASSPPGGGIGETQYF. As DNA, the CDR3 is TGTGCCAGCAGCCCCCCGGGAGGGGGCATCGGAGAGACCCAGTACTTC.

This rearrangement joins TRBV18 to TRBJ1-1, with 8 bases that match TRBD1. Trimming cost V 6 bases and J 5 bases; bases outside gene matches: 11. The CDR3 spans 15 residues. CDR1 KGHSH and CDR2 LQKENI come from the germline V gene. In DNA form, the CDR3 reads TGTGCCAGCTCGATACGACCGGGACAGGAAACTGAAGCTTTCTTT. This encodes CASSIRPGQETEAFF.

This clone was found a few times. This chain connects TRBV10-3 to TRBJ1-5; D gene uncertain. Germline assignment: CDR1 ENHRY and CDR2 SYGVKD. Trimming stripped 0 bases from V and 9 bases from J, with 9 bases between. This CDR3 is built from 13 residues. In nucleotides, the CDR3 is TGTGCCATCAGTGAGTCGAGTGAGGGGCCCCAGCATTTT. Translating it yields CAISESSEGPQHF.

V usage is TRBV27 and J usage is TRBJ2-5, with D unclear. Germline CDR1 reads MNHEY; CDR2 reads SMNVEV (reference sequence). The CDR3 runs to 13 residues. Trimming shortened V by 7 bases and J by 5 bases, and 14 bases separated the two germline ends. CDR3 in DNA: TGTGCCAGCAAAAGAACTGCAGCGGAGACCCAGTACTTC. Translation: CASKRTAAETQYF.

About this clone: This same CDR3 is encoded by further DNA sequences in the sample. The chain combines TRBV6-6 with TRBJ2-1; TRBD2 matches at 7 bases. Germline-derived CDR1 and CDR2 are MNHNY and SVGAGI (reference sequence). The length of the CDR3 is 15 residues. V shed 0 bases, J shed 1 base, and the junction held 0 bases outside the gene matches. CDR3 in amino acids: CASSYSGRSYNEQFF. The CDR3 region has the DNA TGTGCCAGCAGTTACTCCGGGAGGTCCTACAATGAGCAGTTCTTC.

V is TRBV15 and J is TRBJ2-1; 15 bases fit TRBD2. Unmatched junction bases numbered 3, after V lost 5 bases and J lost 10 bases. From germline, CDR1 is LNHNV and CDR2 YYDKDF (reference sequence). This CDR3 is 14 amino acids long. CDR3 DNA: TGTGCCACCAGCGGGACTAGCGGGAGGAACGAGCAGTTCTTC. It translates to CATSGTSGRNEQFF.

The chain employs TRBV5-1 and TRBJ2-3; D unclear. The ends were cut back, 1 base at V and 6 bases at J, with 12 bases in the middle. The CDR3 length is 14 residues. CDR1 is SGHRS and CDR2 is YFSETQ in the germline V gene. The CDR3 DNA reads as TGCGCCAGCAGCTTGTCCGTGTTAGGGGATACGCAGTATTTT. It specifies CASSLSVLGDTQYF.

The rearrangement uses TRBV11-2 and TRBJ2-7; the D is unclear. Between the trimmed V and J ends, which lost 6 bases and 7 bases, there was a span of 13 bases. CDR3 size: 12 residues. CDR1 is SGHAT, CDR2 FQNNGV, per germline. CDR3 nucleotide sequence: TGTGCCAGCAGAATCAGGATAGGGGAGCAGTACTTC. Amino acid sequence: CASRIRIGEQYF.

The chain is built from TRBV10-3 and TRBJ2-7; maybe TRBD2 (5 bases). From germline, CDR1 is ENHRY and CDR2 SYGVKD. The CDR3 covers 13 residues. Trimming took off 2 bases at V and 3 bases at J, with 8 bases between the two ends. The CDR3 DNA sequence: TGTGCCATCAGTGAGGTGGGAGACTACGAGCAGTACTTC. Protein: CAISEVGDYEQYF.

The chain employs TRBV9 and TRBJ2-1; 7 bases match TRBD1. The junction had 4 bases not matched to a gene; V was cut back by 0 bases and J by 4 bases. The CDR3 is 15 amino acids. Looked up from germline, CDR1 is SGDLS and CDR2 is YYNGEE. The CDR3 protein is CASSVDTGAYNEQFF. The CDR3 bases are TGTGCCAGCAGCGTAGATACAGGGGCTTACAATGAGCAGTTCTTC.

Concerning this clone: This may be a read error, as it is one base from a much larger clone. The chain has TRBV7-8 and TRBJ1-5, with a tentative D call TRBD1 (6 bases). The CDR3 extends over 15 amino acids. V was trimmed by 6 bases and J by 0 bases, leaving 12 bases between them. Per the germline V gene, CDR1 is SGHVS and CDR2 is FQNEAQ. This CDR3 reads CASRRTGYSNQPQHF. In nucleotides, the CDR3 is TGTGCCAGCAGGAGAACAGGGTATAGCAATCAGCCCCAGCATTTT.

To note about this clone: Other nucleotide sequences in the sample specify the same CDR3. The rearrangement joins TRBV28 to TRBJ2-5; D not certain. V lost 5 bases, J lost 4 bases, and 8 bases lay in between. The CDR3 consists of 12 residues. The germline V gene encodes CDR1 MDHEN and CDR2 SYDVKM. The CDR3 loop is CASSPLGETQYF. The CDR3 coding sequence is TGTGCCAGCAGTCCATTGGGAGAGACCCAGTACTTC.

The rearrangement links TRBV4-1 to TRBJ2-1; the match to TRBD2 covers 7 bases. V dropped 7 bases and J dropped 3; count of bases not matched to a gene: 21. From germline, CDR1 is MGHRA and CDR2 YSYEKL. This CDR3 has 19 amino acids. The CDR3 loop is CASIRWEKAGNVHYNEQFF. CDR3 coding DNA: TGCGCCAGCATTAGGTGGGAGAAAGCGGGAAATGTACACTACAATGAGCAGTTCTTC.

Note on this clone: The sample carries other DNA sequences with the same CDR3. The gene calls are TRBV7-9 and TRBJ1-5, with D uncertain. The CDR3 contains 13 residues. V lost 5 bases and J lost 4, with 9 bases in between. CDR1 is SEHNR, CDR2 FQNEAQ, per germline (reference sequence). The CDR3 here is CASSPDGNQPQHF. The CDR3 nucleotides are TGTGCCAGCAGCCCGGACGGTAATCAGCCCCAGCATTTT.

The chain links TRBV2 to TRBJ1-5, with 7 nucleotides matching TRBD1. Trimming removed 8 bases from V and 7 bases from J; junction bases left unmatched: 8. The CDR3 consists of 13 residues. Per the germline V gene, CDR1 is SNHLY and CDR2 is FYNNEI. The CDR3 is CASADRAGQPQHF. The CDR3 DNA reads TGTGCCAGCGCCGACAGGGCTGGGCAGCCCCAGCATTTT.

As to this clone: This CDR3 is also generated by other DNA sequences in the sample. The chain uses TRBV7-8 and TRBJ2-7; 12 bases align to TRBD2. There are 15 residues in the CDR3. V shed 5 bases and J 3 bases; nucleotides not matched to a gene: 5. Germline values: CDR1 SGHVS, CDR2 FQNEAQ. The CDR3 DNA sequence: TGTGCCAGCAGCCCCCGACTAGCGGGAGTCTACGAGCAGTACTTC. Protein: CASSPRLAGVYEQYF.

As regards this clone: The sample carries other DNA sequences with the same CDR3. The rearrangement joins TRBV28 to TRBJ1-2; 10 positions agree with TRBD1. This CDR3 has 14 residues. V lost 4 bases, J lost 4 bases, and 3 bases stayed unmatched. In germline, CDR1 is MDHEN, CDR2 SYDVKM. CDR3 residues: CASSYRTGGYGYTF. The CDR3 DNA sequence: TGTGCCAGCAGTTACCGGACAGGGGGCTATGGCTACACCTTC.

Only one count was recorded for this clone. This chain links TRBV18 with TRBJ2-1, with D uncertain. CDR3 length equals 15 residues. V shed 3 bases and J shed 15 bases, with 24 bases lying between them. In germline, CDR1 is KGHSH, CDR2 LQKENI. The CDR3 is CASSPKPQIDGGWFF. The CDR3 nucleotides read TGTGCCAGCTCACCCAAACCTCAGATTGACGGCGGCTGGTTCTTC. The full variable domain, rest sourced from reference TRBV18 and TRBJ2-1, is NAGVMQNPRHLVRRRGQEARLRCSPMKGHSHVYWYRQLPEEGLKFMVYLQKENIIDESGMPKERFSAEFPKEGPSILRIQQVVRGDSAAYFCASSPKPQIDGGWFFGPGTRLTVL.

The chain joins TRBV7-8 to TRBJ2-2; weak D call: TRBD1 (5 bases). With 6 bases removed from V and 1 base from J, the gap between germline ends came to 18 bases. Germline values: CDR1 SGHVS, CDR2 FQNEAQ. There are 17 residues in the CDR3. The CDR3 DNA follows: TGTGCCAGCAGGCCATTTGGGGCCGGTGGGAACACCGGGGAGCTGTTTTTT. It is translated as CASRPFGAGGNTGELFF.

This chain links TRBV28 with TRBJ1-1; D not resolved. CDR3 length: 13 amino acids. Between the trimmed V and J ends, which lost 10 bases and 6 bases, there was a span of 18 bases. Per germline, CDR1 MDHEN and CDR2 SYDVKM. The CDR3 DNA follows: TGTGCCATCAAAACCCAAAATCTCCCTGAAGCTTTCTTT. It yields the protein CAIKTQNLPEAFF.

The V and J genes are TRBV11-2 and TRBJ2-3; D remains ambiguous. Germline lookup yields CDR1 SGHAT and CDR2 FQNNGV. Deletions cut 5 bases from V and 4 bases from J, with 13 bases between. The CDR3 runs to 14 residues. This CDR3 is CASSPLRKPDTQYF. The CDR3 coding sequence is TGTGCCAGCAGCCCCCTTCGGAAACCAGATACGCAGTATTTT.

This sequence joins TRBV5-1 and TRBJ1-1; D gene uncertain. Trimming took off 5 bases at V and 2 bases at J, with 16 bases between the two ends. Germline V CDR1 and CDR2: SGHRS, YFSETQ. The CDR3 sequence is 15 residues long. CDR3 sequence: CASSRLAGSNTEAFF. The DNA for the CDR3 is TGCGCCAGCAGTAGGTTGGCAGGAAGTAACACTGAAGCTTTCTTT.

Notes on this clone: This specimen includes other DNA sequences encoding the same CDR3. V is TRBV5-1 and J is TRBJ2-1; TRBD2 aligns across 13 bases. J was trimmed by 9 bases and V by 0 bases; bases with no gene match: 3. Germline assignment: CDR1 SGHRS and CDR2 YFSETQ. This CDR3 region has 15 residues. The CDR3 coding sequence is TGCGCCAGCAGCTTGGTACTAGCGGGAGGGGGTGAGCAGTTCTTC. Translation gives CASSLVLAGGGEQFF. Filled out from reference TRBV5-1 and TRBJ2-1, the complete variable domain reads KAGVTQTPRYLIKTRGQQVTLSCSPISGHRSVSWYQQTPGQGLQFLFEYFSETQRNKGNFPGRFSGRQFSNSRSEMNVSTLELGDSALYLCASSLVLAGGGEQFFGPGTRLTVL.

This sequence joins TRBV28 and TRBJ2-7; TRBD1 agrees at 7 bases. With V trimmed by 6 bases and J by 3 bases, 11 bases remained unmatched. This CDR3 region has 15 residues. CDR1 and CDR2 (germline): MDHEN, SYDVKM. The CDR3 region has the DNA TGTGCCAGCAGCTTTAGACCCGGGACAGTCTACGAGCAGTACTTC. It encodes CASSFRPGTVYEQYF.

The gene calls are TRBV7-2 and TRBJ1-2; no firm D call. CDR3 size: 16 residues. The V end was cut by 4 bases, the J end by 4 bases, with 19 bases between. CDR1 is SGHTA, CDR2 FQGNSA, per germline. The CDR3: CASSSSPGSSFYGYTF. CDR3 nucleotide sequence: TGTGCCAGCAGCTCCTCCCCGGGCTCAAGCTTCTATGGCTACACCTTC.

This sequence joins TRBV9 and TRBJ2-3; 15 bases are shared with TRBD2. The CDR3 has 17 amino acids. Unmatched junction bases numbered 6, after V lost 4 bases and J lost 3 bases. The V gene's germline CDR1 is SGDLS and CDR2 YYNGEE. The CDR3 region is CASSNFGTSGRTDTQYF. The CDR3 DNA reads TGTGCCAGCAGCAACTTCGGGACTAGCGGGAGGACAGATACGCAGTATTTT.

The chain uses TRBV7-9 and TRBJ2-3; a possible D gene is TRBD2 (5 bases). Germline CDR1 is SEHNR and CDR2 is FQNEAQ (reference sequence). Trimming left V 1 base short and J 5 bases short, with 10 bases between. This CDR3 has 14 residues. Here the CDR3 DNA reads TGTGCCAGCAGCTTAGATCCGGGGATAGATACGCAGTATTTT. Translating gives CASSLDPGIDTQYF.

This chain joins TRBV5-6 and TRBJ2-1; 7 nucleotides align to TRBD2. The V and J ends lost 4 bases and 6 bases, in that order; junction bases with no gene match: 16. This CDR3 has 17 residues. Germline V gives CDR1 SGHDT, CDR2 YYEEEE. The CDR3 sequence is CASSRRGFSAGSNEQFF. The CDR3 DNA reads TGTGCCAGCAGCCGGCGGGGGTTTAGCGCCGGAAGCAATGAGCAGTTCTTC.

The chain couples TRBV5-1 to TRBJ2-2; D is unclear. Germline V gives CDR1 SGHRS, CDR2 YFSETQ. The CDR3 length is 15 residues. Trimming shortened V by 1 base and J by 0 bases, and 7 bases separated the two germline ends. The CDR3 is CASSLFRSNTGELFF. Written as DNA, the CDR3 is TGCGCCAGCAGCTTGTTCCGATCGAACACCGGGGAGCTGTTTTTT.